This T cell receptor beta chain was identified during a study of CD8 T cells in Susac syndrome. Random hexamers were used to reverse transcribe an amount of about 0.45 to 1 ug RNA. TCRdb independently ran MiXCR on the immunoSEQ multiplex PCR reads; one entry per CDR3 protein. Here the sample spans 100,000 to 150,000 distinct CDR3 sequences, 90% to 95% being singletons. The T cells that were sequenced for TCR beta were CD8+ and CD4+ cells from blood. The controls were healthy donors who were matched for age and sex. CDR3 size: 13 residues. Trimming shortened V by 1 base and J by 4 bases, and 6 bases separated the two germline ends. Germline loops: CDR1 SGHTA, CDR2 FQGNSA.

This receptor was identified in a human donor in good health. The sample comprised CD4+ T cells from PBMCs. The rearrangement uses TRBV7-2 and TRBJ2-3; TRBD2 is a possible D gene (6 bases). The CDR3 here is CASSLGGADTQYF. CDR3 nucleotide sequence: TGTGCCAGCAGCTTAGGGGGGGCAGATACGCAGTATTTT.